This TCR beta chain was sequenced in a study of cytomegalovirus exposure and HLA in healthy donors. Findings and caveats of the study: In a later analysis, 17,000 or so TCR beta sequences were associated with HLA alleles at 0.05 false discovery rate. TCR beta chains numbering 164 were designated cytomegalovirus-associated. Earlier findings revealed that most TCR beta V segments proved productive either about 87% or about 30% of the time.

The PCR contained 60 Vbeta and 13 Jbeta primers. The method was immunoSEQ multiplex PCR; TCRdb's version includes in-frame clones alone and lacks a portion of them. The sample includes 95,000 to 150,000 clones, 73% of them seen just once. About this clone: Its cognate antigen is unknown.

Germline lookup yields CDR1 SGHAT and CDR2 FQNNGV. V gave up 1 base and J gave up 8 bases, with 11 bases separating them. This CDR3 has 13 amino acids. The chain recombines TRBV11-2 with TRBJ1-1, with D perhaps TRBD1 (5 bases). Sequencing was carried out using PBMCs. This clonotype originated in a man in his 60s in good health and CMV-seropositive. As DNA, the CDR3 is TGTGCCAGCAGCTTAGCCTACAGGACGGAAGCTTTCTTT. Protein product: CASSLAYRTEAFF.